The rows below give T cell receptor beta chains drawn from one sample of a study of control samples from healthy donors and cancer patients. Sequencing used immunoSEQ multiplex PCR; TCRdb keeps in-frame clones, though not all of them. The sample has 150,000 to 200,000 clones, 90% seen once. Sequenced sample: blood. The receptors originated from a woman aged 50 to 65 in good health. Each CDR3 is given with its conserved first and last residue. The order of the fields is CDR3 protein, CDR3 DNA, J gene, clone size, D gene, V gene. The D gene is left open where the match is weak. Not every row has a clone size; where given, it reads once, few, many or a size class.

CDR3aa: CASSPGLRGGISNEQFF
CDR3nt: TGTGCCAGCAGCCCTGGACTTCGGGGGGGAATTTCGAATGAGCAGTTCTTC
j_gene: TRBJ2-1
abundance: .
d_gene: TRBD2
v_gene: TRBV7-9

CDR3aa: CASSLGGGGQPQHF
CDR3nt: TGTGCCAGCAGCTTGGGGGGGGGAGGGCAGCCCCAGCATTTT
j_gene: TRBJ1-5
abundance: .
d_gene: .
v_gene: TRBV7-8

CDR3aa: CASSLGSGSGETQYF
CDR3nt: TGTGCCAGCAGCTTAGGATCGGGGAGTGGGGAGACCCAGTACTTC
j_gene: TRBJ2-5
abundance: .
d_gene: .
v_gene: TRBV7-8

CDR3aa: CSASEDPWPYEQYF
CDR3nt: TGCAGTGCTAGTGAAGACCCCTGGCCGTACGAGCAGTACTTC
j_gene: TRBJ2-7
abundance: .
d_gene: .
v_gene: TRBV20-1

CDR3aa: CATSRARDGGYGYTF
CDR3nt: TGTGCCACCAGCAGAGCCCGGGACGGCGGCTATGGCTACACCTTC
j_gene: TRBJ1-2
abundance: .
d_gene: .
v_gene: TRBV15

CDR3aa: CASSTAAYSNQPQHF
CDR3nt: TGTGCCAGTAGTACGGCAGCTTATAGCAATCAGCCCCAGCATTTT
j_gene: TRBJ1-5
abundance: .
d_gene: .
v_gene: TRBV19

CDR3aa: CASSQDPAGRGFAYEQYF
CDR3nt: TGCGCCAGCAGCCAAGATCCGGCGGGGAGAGGGTTCGCCTACGAGCAGTACTTC
j_gene: TRBJ2-7
abundance: .
d_gene: .
v_gene: TRBV4-3

CDR3aa: CASSITGLSGNTIYF
CDR3nt: TGTGCCAGCAGTATAACAGGCCTCTCTGGAAACACCATATATTTT
j_gene: TRBJ1-3
abundance: .
d_gene: .
v_gene: TRBV2

CDR3aa: CASSLALMPSGANEQFF
CDR3nt: TGTGCCAGCAGCTTAGCTCTTATGCCAAGTGGGGCCAATGAGCAGTTCTTC
j_gene: TRBJ2-1
abundance: .
d_gene: .
v_gene: TRBV7-2

CDR3aa: CASSPGGEQFF
CDR3nt: TGTGCCAGCAGCCCTGGAGGTGAGCAGTTCTTC
j_gene: TRBJ2-1
abundance: .
d_gene: .
v_gene: TRBV5-8

CDR3aa: CASSLLLGAEAFF
CDR3nt: TGTGCCAGCAGCTTATTACTGGGGGCTGAAGCTTTCTTT
j_gene: TRBJ1-1
abundance: .
d_gene: .
v_gene: TRBV7-2

CDR3aa: CASGRGPGTGELFF
CDR3nt: TGTGCCTCGGGACGGGGACCCGGCACCGGGGAGCTGTTTTTT
j_gene: TRBJ2-2
abundance: .
d_gene: .
v_gene: TRBV10-3

CDR3aa: CASSRSGLSTDTQYF
CDR3nt: TGTGCCAGCAGCAGAAGCGGGTTAAGCACAGATACGCAGTATTTT
j_gene: TRBJ2-3
abundance: .
d_gene: .
v_gene: TRBV5-6

CDR3aa: CGGGGSGANVLTF
CDR3nt: TGTGGCGGAGGGGGATCTGGGGCCAACGTCCTGACTTTC
j_gene: TRBJ2-6
abundance: .
d_gene: .
v_gene: TRBV2

CDR3aa: CASSWGDREDGELFF
CDR3nt: TGTGCCAGCAGCTGGGGCGACAGGGAGGACGGGGAGCTGTTTTTT
j_gene: TRBJ2-2
abundance: .
d_gene: .
v_gene: TRBV5-5

CDR3aa: CASSSNRGGTYEQYF
CDR3nt: TGTGCCAGCAGCTCAAACCGGGGGGGAACCTACGAGCAGTACTTC
j_gene: TRBJ2-7
abundance: few
d_gene: TRBD2
v_gene: TRBV7-2

CDR3aa: CASSSPRTIGEAFF
CDR3nt: TGTGCCAGCAGCTCCCCCCGTACAATTGGTGAAGCTTTCTTT
j_gene: TRBJ1-1
abundance: once
d_gene: .
v_gene: TRBV7-2

CDR3aa: CASSGDRNYGYTF
CDR3nt: TGTGCCAGCTCAGGGGACAGAAACTATGGCTACACCTTC
j_gene: TRBJ1-2
abundance: .
d_gene: TRBD1
v_gene: TRBV18

CDR3aa: CASKRDRGNTGELFF
CDR3nt: TGTGCCAGTAAAAGAGACAGGGGGAACACCGGGGAGCTGTTTTTT
j_gene: TRBJ2-2
abundance: .
d_gene: TRBD1
v_gene: TRBV19

CDR3aa: CASSPGPEYGYTF
CDR3nt: TGTGCCAGCAGCCCTGGGCCGGAGTATGGCTACACCTTC
j_gene: TRBJ1-2
abundance: few
d_gene: .
v_gene: TRBV7-3

CDR3aa: CASTLGTNTGTDTQYF
CDR3nt: TGTGCCAGCACCCTAGGGACCAATACTGGCACAGATACGCAGTATTTT
j_gene: TRBJ2-3
abundance: .
d_gene: .
v_gene: TRBV13

CDR3aa: CASSLLAQGRTGELFF
CDR3nt: TGTGCCAGCAGCTTACTGGCCCAGGGTCGGACCGGGGAGCTGTTTTTT
j_gene: TRBJ2-2
abundance: .
d_gene: .
v_gene: TRBV7-3

CDR3aa: CASSSSQGAWGYTF
CDR3nt: TGTGCCAGCAGCTCCTCACAGGGGGCTTGGGGCTACACCTTC
j_gene: TRBJ1-2
abundance: .
d_gene: TRBD1
v_gene: TRBV5-4

CDR3aa: CASSLQVATYGYTF
CDR3nt: TGTGCCAGCAGCTTGCAGGTAGCAACCTATGGCTACACCTTC
j_gene: TRBJ1-2
abundance: once
d_gene: .
v_gene: TRBV5-4

CDR3aa: CASSAHRGPYEQYF
CDR3nt: TGTGCCAGTAGTGCCCACAGGGGACCCTACGAGCAGTACTTC
j_gene: TRBJ2-7
abundance: .
d_gene: TRBD1
v_gene: TRBV19

CDR3aa: CASSLRADSSYNEQFF
CDR3nt: TGTGCCAGCAGCTTACGGGCGGACTCCTCCTACAATGAGCAGTTCTTC
j_gene: TRBJ2-1
abundance: .
d_gene: .
v_gene: TRBV7-3

CDR3aa: CASRGRTGGGTQYF
CDR3nt: TGTGCCAGCAGAGGGAGGACAGGGGGAGGTACGCAGTATTTT
j_gene: TRBJ2-3
abundance: .
d_gene: TRBD1
v_gene: TRBV19

CDR3aa: CASTQGGNTIYF
CDR3nt: TGTGCCAGCACTCAGGGTGGAAACACCATATATTTT
j_gene: TRBJ1-3
abundance: .
d_gene: .
v_gene: TRBV12-3/TRBV12-4

CDR3aa: CASSLFRGVGYGYTF
CDR3nt: TGTGCCAGCAGTTTATTTCGGGGGGTGGGATATGGCTACACCTTC
j_gene: TRBJ1-2
abundance: few
d_gene: .
v_gene: TRBV28

CDR3aa: CASSIGEKLFF
CDR3nt: TGTGCCAGTAGTATTGGAGAAAAACTGTTTTTT
j_gene: TRBJ1-4
abundance: .
d_gene: .
v_gene: TRBV19

CDR3aa: CASSQERFRGNEQYF
CDR3nt: TGCGCCAGCAGCCAAGAGAGGTTTCGAGGGAACGAGCAGTACTTC
j_gene: TRBJ2-7
abundance: .
d_gene: .
v_gene: TRBV4-3

CDR3aa: CASSRSRLAGMYNEQFF
CDR3nt: TGTGCCAGTAGTAGGTCTCGACTAGCGGGGATGTACAATGAGCAGTTCTTC
j_gene: TRBJ2-1
abundance: .
d_gene: TRBD2
v_gene: TRBV19

CDR3aa: CASSLLPGDGTNEKLFF
CDR3nt: TGTGCCAGCAGTTTACTACCAGGGGACGGAACTAATGAAAAACTGTTTTTT
j_gene: TRBJ1-4
abundance: once
d_gene: .
v_gene: TRBV27

CDR3aa: CASPGDEQFF
CDR3nt: TGTGCCAGCCCGGGGGATGAGCAGTTCTTC
j_gene: TRBJ2-1
abundance: .
d_gene: .
v_gene: TRBV9

CDR3aa: CATRQGASYTF
CDR3nt: TGTGCCACCCGACAGGGAGCGAGCTACACCTTC
j_gene: TRBJ1-2
abundance: .
d_gene: TRBD1
v_gene: TRBV27

CDR3aa: CASSPSTGGNTEAFF
CDR3nt: TGTGCCAGCTCACCATCGACAGGGGGGAACACTGAAGCTTTCTTT
j_gene: TRBJ1-1
abundance: .
d_gene: TRBD1
v_gene: TRBV18

CDR3aa: CASSPYGGLYSTDTQYF
CDR3nt: TGTGCCAGCAGTCCTTACGGGGGACTATATAGCACAGATACGCAGTATTTT
j_gene: TRBJ2-3
abundance: .
d_gene: TRBD2
v_gene: TRBV3-1/TRBV3-2

CDR3aa: CASSKGGGTKTYNEQFF
CDR3nt: TGTGCCAGCAGCAAAGGTGGCGGCACCAAAACTTACAATGAGCAGTTCTTC
j_gene: TRBJ2-1
abundance: .
d_gene: .
v_gene: TRBV21-1